The 29 T cell receptor beta chains presented below share a single source sample, sequenced in a study of blood T cell repertoires in COVID-19. Using immunoSEQ multiplex PCR, the repertoire was profiled, and TCRdb retains in-frame clones only, with some absent. Of 45,000 to 50,000 clones listed, 82% are singletons. Sequenced input: peripheral blood. These receptors were obtained from a man between 35 and 55 years old with acute or convalescent COVID-19.

The chain couples TRBV24-1 to TRBJ2-3; a weak D match, TRBD1 (5 bases). CDR3 size: 16 residues. Trimming took off 2 bases at V and 2 bases at J, with 13 bases between the two ends. CDR1 is KGHDR, CDR2 SFDVKD, per germline. The CDR3, as DNA: TGTGCCACCAGTGATTCAGGGCCCTTCACCACAGATACGCAGTATTTT. Translation gives CATSDSGPFTTDTQYF.

The chain carries TRBV14 and TRBJ1-3, with a possible D match to TRBD1 (6 bases). This CDR3 has 16 residues. CDR1 is SGHDN, CDR2 FVKESK, per germline. With 3 bases removed from V and 0 bases from J, the gap between germline ends came to 12 bases. This CDR3 reads CASSHLTGRSGNTIYF. Here the CDR3 DNA reads TGTGCCAGCAGCCACTTGACAGGACGCTCTGGAAACACCATATATTTT.

J is TRBJ2-1 and V is TRBV6-5, with 10 nucleotides matching TRBD2. Germline CDR1 reads MNHEY; CDR2 reads SVGAGI. V shed 4 bases and J 7 bases; nucleotides not matched to a gene: 10. CDR3 length: 16 amino acids. The CDR3: CASSSSSGGHINEQFF. The CDR3, as DNA: TGTGCCAGCAGTTCTTCTAGCGGGGGTCATATTAATGAGCAGTTCTTC.

The rearrangement links TRBV6-1 to TRBJ1-2; no clear D. The V gene lost 1 base and the J gene lost 0 bases, with 9 bases spanning the gap. Germline V CDR1 and CDR2: MNHNS, SASEGT. This CDR3 has 15 amino acids. The CDR3 nucleotides are TGTGCCAGCAGTGAAGTCACGTCAGCTAACTATGGCTACACCTTC. It encodes CASSEVTSANYGYTF.

This chain uses TRBV5-6 with TRBJ1-2; TRBD1 aligns across 7 bases. The CDR3 is made up of 13 amino acids. In germline, CDR1 is SGHDT, CDR2 YYEEEE. The V gene end was trimmed by 3 bases and the J gene end by 8 bases; junction bases not matched to a gene: 7. CDR3: CASSSRQGDGYTF. The CDR3 region has the DNA TGTGCCAGCAGCTCACGACAGGGAGACGGCTACACCTTC.

The V and J genes are TRBV2 and TRBJ2-3; 8 bases line up with TRBD2. V trimming: 5 bases; J trimming: 2 bases; junction bases outside the gene matches: 9. The CDR3 is made up of 16 amino acids. Germline loops: CDR1 SNHLY, CDR2 FYNNEI. The CDR3 DNA reads as TGTGCCAGCAGTCCCGAAGCGGGGGCGTCCACAGATACGCAGTATTTT. It is translated as CASSPEAGASTDTQYF.

The rearrangement links TRBV7-2 to TRBJ2-7; D might be TRBD2 (7 bases). Trimming removed 1 base at V and 7 bases at J, with 14 bases between. The CDR3 is made up of 14 amino acids. Germline CDR1 reads SGHTA; CDR2 reads FQGNSA. The CDR3 sequence is CASSLGGGAGEQYF. The CDR3 DNA reads as TGTGCCAGCAGCTTAGGTGGGGGGGCCGGGGAGCAGTACTTC. The full variable domain, in which reference TRBV7-2 and TRBJ2-7 provide the parts outside the CDR3, is GAGVSQSPSNKVTEKGKDVELRCDPISGHTALYWYRQSLGQGLEFLIYFQGNSAPDKSGLPSDRFSAERTGGSVSTLTIQRTQQEDSAVYLCASSLGGGAGEQYFGPGTRLTVT.

This clone was detected once. The rearrangement uses TRBV18 and TRBJ2-7; 7 positions agree with TRBD1. The CDR3 is 16 residues long. CDR1 and CDR2 from the germline V gene are KGHSH and LQKENI. The J segment lost 1 base and the V segment lost 6 bases, leaving 12 bases of the junction unmatched. The DNA for the CDR3 is TGTGCCAGCTCCCCGACCCAAGCGACAGGGTCCTACGAGCAGTACTTC. The encoded protein is CASSPTQATGSYEQYF.

This clone showed up just a few times. The chain is built from TRBV23-1 and TRBJ1-5; D gene uncertain. TRBV23-1 is sorted into the ORF group, with uncertain function. Trimming removed 3 bases from V and 6 bases from J, with 15 bases in between. The CDR3 spans 15 residues. The CDR3 region is CASSQQRPASQPQHF. In DNA, the CDR3 is TGCGCCAGCAGTCAGCAGAGGCCGGCGTCTCAGCCCCAGCATTTT.

The chain links TRBV6-5 to TRBJ1-2, with 7 bases matching TRBD1. Germline CDR1 MNHEY, CDR2 SVGAGI. V gave up 7 bases and J gave up 5 bases; unmatched junction bases: 7. The CDR3 extends over 13 amino acids. CDR3 residues: CASKNRGNYGYTF. The CDR3 nucleotides are TGTGCCAGCAAGAACAGGGGAAATTATGGCTACACCTTC.

CDR3 sequence reads: CASSFRLAGGPETQYF. CDR3 sequence (DNA): TGCGCCAGCAGCTTCCGACTAGCGGGGGGGCCAGAGACCCAGTACTTC. This rearrangement joins TRBV5-1 to TRBJ2-5, with 14 bases aligning to TRBD2. The CDR3 consists of 16 residues. Germline loops: CDR1 SGHRS, CDR2 YFSETQ. J was trimmed by 4 bases and V by 2 bases; bases with no gene match: 4.

The genes are TRBV5-1 and TRBJ1-2; TRBD1 agrees at 10 bases. The length of the CDR3 is 15 residues. V lost 4 bases to trimming and J lost 6 bases; unmatched junction nucleotides: 9. Germline V lookup: CDR1 SGHRS, CDR2 YFSETQ. For the CDR3, the DNA is TGCGCCAGCAGCCTGCCGGGACAGGGGTCAGATGGCTACACCTTC. It codes for CASSLPGQGSDGYTF.

The rearrangement links TRBV23-1 to TRBJ2-4; TRBD2 is a possible D gene (5 bases). TRBV23-1 falls under the ORF class, with uncertain function. CDR3 length equals 10 residues. Between the trimmed V and J ends, which lost 7 bases and 12 bases, there was a span of 10 bases. This CDR3 is CASIDRDQYF. CDR3 DNA: TGCGCCAGCATCGACCGGGATCAGTACTTC.

The rearrangement joins TRBV24-1 to TRBJ2-7; TRBD2 might be the D (6 bases). V shed 3 bases and J shed 4 bases, with 21 bases lying between them. Germline loops: CDR1 KGHDR, CDR2 SFDVKD. This CDR3 is 17 amino acids long. In nucleotides, the CDR3 is TGTGCCACCAGTGATCCAAGACGGGACTCCGGAGGGTACGAGCAGTACTTC. It translates to CATSDPRRDSGGYEQYF.

The V and J genes are TRBV5-1 and TRBJ2-5; TRBD1 matches 8 bases. V shed 2 bases, J shed 7 bases, and the junction held 13 bases outside the gene matches. Germline CDR1 is SGHRS and CDR2 is YFSETQ. The CDR3 is 16 residues long. Written as DNA, the CDR3 is TGCGCCAGCAGCTTTCTTTCCGGGACAGGAGAAGGGACCCAGTACTTC. It encodes CASSFLSGTGEGTQYF.

In its sample, this clone was seen once. The chain combines TRBV24-1 with TRBJ1-2; TRBD1 is a possible D gene (5 bases). Per germline, CDR1 KGHDR and CDR2 SFDVKD. This CDR3 has 14 residues. The V end was cut by 2 bases, the J end by 4 bases, with 10 bases between. Here the CDR3 DNA reads TGTGCCACCAGTGATTGGACGGGACTCTATGGCTACACCTTC. It is translated as CATSDWTGLYGYTF.

This chain links TRBV6-5 with TRBJ1-1; TRBD1 matches 7 bases. The ends lost 4 bases at V and 5 bases at J; junction bases unmatched: 4. Per germline, CDR1 MNHEY and CDR2 SVGAGI. The CDR3 is 13 residues long. DNA for the CDR3: TGTGCCAGCAGTTCCGGCAGGGGGACTGAAGCTTTCTTT. This sequence encodes CASSSGRGTEAFF.

The J gene is TRBJ1-4, the V gene TRBV10-3; tentative D call: TRBD1 (5 bases). Germline CDR1 is ENHRY and CDR2 is SYGVKD. V was pared by 6 bases and J by 5 bases, with 19 bases between. The CDR3 spans 16 residues. CDR3 amino acids: CAISQAAGQGNEKLFF. In DNA, the CDR3 is TGTGCCATCAGCCAGGCCGCGGGGCAGGGAAATGAAAAACTGTTTTTT.

Comments on this clone: Other nucleotide sequences in the sample specify the same CDR3. The rearrangement uses TRBV12-3 or TRBV12-4 and TRBJ2-7; D gene uncertain. The CDR3 covers 12 residues. Trimming removed 6 bases from V and 0 bases from J, with 6 bases in between. The DNA of the CDR3 is TGTGCCAGCAGCCCCAGCTCCTACGAGCAGTACTTC. It translates to CASSPSSYEQYF.

This chain uses TRBV5-1 with TRBJ2-1; unclear D gene. V was trimmed by 3 bases and J by 0 bases, leaving 10 bases between them. Germline-derived CDR1 and CDR2 are SGHRS and YFSETQ. The length of the CDR3 is 15 residues. The chain's CDR3 is CASSSEVGSYNEQFF. CDR3 DNA: TGCGCCAGCAGCTCCGAGGTGGGCTCCTACAATGAGCAGTTCTTC.

The chain has TRBV2 and TRBJ1-5; TRBD1 aligns across 9 bases. Germline loops: CDR1 SNHLY, CDR2 FYNNEI. The CDR3 is 13 amino acids. J lost 5 bases, V lost 10 bases, and 6 bases had no gene match. The CDR3 coding sequence is TGTGCCACCCGAGGACAGGGGTATCAGCCCCAGCATTTT. It specifies CATRGQGYQPQHF. The whole variable domain, remainder taken from reference TRBV2 and TRBJ1-5, is EPEVTQTPSHQVTQMGQEVILRCVPISNHLYFYWYRQILGQKVEFLVSFYNNEISEKSEIFDDQFSVERPDGSNFTLKIRSTKLEDSAMYFCATRGQGYQPQHFGDGTRLSIL.

The chain combines TRBV11-3 with TRBJ2-5; D perhaps matches TRBD1 (6 bases). The CDR3 is 13 residues long. Germline CDR1 is SGHNT and CDR2 is YENEEA. The V end lost 5 bases, the J end lost 0 bases, and 7 bases lay between the germline ends. Here the CDR3 reads CASSRTDQETQYF. CDR3 sequence (DNA): TGTGCCAGCAGCCGGACAGACCAAGAGACCCAGTACTTC. Together with reference TRBV11-3 and TRBJ2-5, the CDR3 gives the full variable domain: EAGVVQSPRYKIIEKKQPVAFWCNPISGHNTLYWYLQNLGQGPELLIRYENEEAVDDSQLPKDRFSAERLKGVDSTLKIQPAELGDSAVYLCASSRTDQETQYFGPGTRLLVL.

V gene TRBV27 combines with J gene TRBJ2-7, with 11 bases matching TRBD2. There are 16 residues in the CDR3. The ends lost 2 bases at V and 4 bases at J; junction bases unmatched: 7. The germline V gene encodes CDR1 MNHEY and CDR2 SMNVEV (reference sequence). In nucleotides, the CDR3 is TGTGCCAGCAGTTTAATCATACTAGCGGGGGTTTACGAGCAGTACTTC. Amino acid sequence: CASSLIILAGVYEQYF.

V is TRBV7-9 and J is TRBJ2-6, with TRBD1 matching over 9 bases. The germline V gene has CDR1 SEHNR and CDR2 FQNEAQ (reference sequence). Trimming at V came to 2 bases and at J to 1 base, leaving 3 bases not matched to a gene. This CDR3 has 17 residues. The CDR3 DNA is TGTGCCAGCAGCTTAACAGGGGGCGTTTCTGGGGCCAACGTCCTGACTTTC. Amino acid sequence: CASSLTGGVSGANVLTF.

This chain joins TRBV11-2 and TRBJ1-2, with a weak D call TRBD1 (6 bases). Germline V gene lookup returns CDR1 SGHAT and CDR2 FQNNGV. The CDR3 spans 14 residues. The V gene lost 4 bases and the J gene lost 1 base, with 10 bases spanning the gap. The CDR3 bases are TGTGCCAGCAGCTCAGGGGCAATTAACTATGGCTACACCTTC. It specifies CASSSGAINYGYTF.

The chain joins TRBV9 to TRBJ2-3; 8 nucleotides match TRBD2. V dropped 2 bases and J dropped 4; count of bases not matched to a gene: 0. Per the germline V gene, CDR1 is SGDLS and CDR2 is YYNGEE. This CDR3 region has 13 residues. The CDR3 reads CASSVGGADTQYF. As DNA, the CDR3 is TGTGCCAGCAGCGTCGGGGGGGCAGATACGCAGTATTTT.

This chain connects TRBV19 to TRBJ2-6; no firm D call. V was trimmed by 2 bases and J by 3 bases, leaving 8 bases between them. This CDR3 spans 15 amino acids. Per germline, CDR1 LNHDA and CDR2 SQIVND (reference sequence). The CDR3 DNA reads TGTGCCAGTAGTATATCGCGGATTGGGGCCAACGTCCTGACTTTC. The encoded protein is CASSISRIGANVLTF.

The V and J genes are TRBV7-9 and TRBJ1-1, with 9 bases identical to TRBD1. The V and J ends lost 1 base and 6 bases, in that order; junction bases with no gene match: 6. CDR1 SEHNR and CDR2 FQNEAQ come from the germline V gene (reference sequence). The CDR3 is made up of 15 amino acids. The CDR3 is CASSLVRDRVPEAFF. The CDR3 DNA sequence: TGTGCCAGCAGCTTAGTTAGGGACAGGGTACCTGAAGCTTTCTTT.

In this sample, this clone turned up a few times. J is TRBJ1-5 and V is TRBV7-2; a weak D match, TRBD1 (6 bases). CDR1 and CDR2 (germline): SGHTA, FQGNSA. The CDR3 length is 17 residues. The V end lost 5 bases, the J end lost 0 bases, and 17 bases lay between the germline ends. The CDR3 DNA follows: TGTGCCAGCAGCGGCGGGTCCACAGGGTATAGCAATCAGCCCCAGCATTTT. Protein sequence: CASSGGSTGYSNQPQHF.